This is a list of T cell receptor beta chains from one sample in a study of CD4 T cells in relation to SARS-CoV-2 and coronaviruses. The repertoire was sequenced with immunoSEQ multiplex PCR; TCRdb's copy has only in-frame clones and lacks some. Of about 60,000 clones in the sample, about 94% are singletons; the top ten hold around 0.14%. The sequencing input was naive CD4+ T cells from PBMCs. The origin of the receptors is a human donor in good health. Both conserved end residues are part of each CDR3. Fields, in order: J gene, V gene, D gene, clone size, CDR3 length, CDR3 DNA, CDR3 protein. A D gene is named only where the DNA matches it firmly. Size is omitted from some rows. Given values are once, few, many or a class for expanded clones.

J gene: TRBJ1-3
V gene: TRBV28
D gene: -
clone size: -
CDR3 length: 16
CDR3 DNA: TGTGCCAGCAGTAAGGGCGGTGTAAGCTCTGGAAACACCATATATTTT
CDR3 protein: CASSKGGVSSGNTIYF

J gene: TRBJ2-7
V gene: TRBV29-1
D gene: -
clone size: -
CDR3 length: 13
CDR3 DNA: TGCAGCGTGCATTGGGACGAGGTTTCCGAGCAGTACTTC
CDR3 protein: CSVHWDEVSEQYF

J gene: TRBJ2-7
V gene: TRBV3-1/TRBV3-2
D gene: TRBD1
clone size: once
CDR3 length: 16
CDR3 DNA: TGTGCCAGCAGCCGTCTCTTAAGGGGACAGCCATACGAGCAGTACTTC
CDR3 protein: CASSRLLRGQPYEQYF

J gene: TRBJ1-5
V gene: TRBV5-6
D gene: -
clone size: -
CDR3 length: 16
CDR3 DNA: TGTGCCAGCAGCTTGGCTGGCAGTGGAAGCAATCAGCCCCAGCATTTT
CDR3 protein: CASSLAGSGSNQPQHF

J gene: TRBJ2-2
V gene: TRBV21-1
D gene: -
clone size: -
CDR3 length: 18
CDR3 DNA: TGTGCCAGCAGCAAAGAACCAGCGGGAGGGGAGAACACCGGGGAGCTGTTTTTT
CDR3 protein: CASSKEPAGGENTGELFF

J gene: TRBJ2-7
V gene: TRBV11-2
D gene: TRBD1
clone size: -
CDR3 length: 15
CDR3 DNA: TGTGCCAGCAGCCCCCTGACAGGGTTTTTCTACGAGCAGTACTTC
CDR3 protein: CASSPLTGFFYEQYF

J gene: TRBJ1-4
V gene: TRBV19
D gene: -
clone size: -
CDR3 length: 13
CDR3 DNA: TGTGCCAGTAAGGTCCCGGTGGGTGAAAAACTGTTTTTT
CDR3 protein: CASKVPVGEKLFF

J gene: TRBJ2-7
V gene: TRBV9
D gene: TRBD1
clone size: -
CDR3 length: 15
CDR3 DNA: TGTGCCAGCAGCGCGAGGGACAGGGGTTCCTACGAGCAGTACTTC
CDR3 protein: CASSARDRGSYEQYF

J gene: TRBJ2-3
V gene: TRBV7-2
D gene: -
clone size: -
CDR3 length: 15
CDR3 DNA: TGTGCCAGCAGCTTCAGGGGGGGACCCACAGATACGCAGTATTTT
CDR3 protein: CASSFRGGPTDTQYF

J gene: TRBJ2-1
V gene: TRBV30
D gene: TRBD1
clone size: -
CDR3 length: 14
CDR3 DNA: TGTGCCTGGACCTCGGACAGGGGCTACAATGAGCAGTTCTTC
CDR3 protein: CAWTSDRGYNEQFF

J gene: TRBJ2-2
V gene: TRBV4-1
D gene: TRBD1
clone size: -
CDR3 length: 14
CDR3 DNA: TGCGCCAGCAGCCGTCCCGGGACAGGGGGGGAGCTGTTTTTT
CDR3 protein: CASSRPGTGGELFF

J gene: TRBJ2-3
V gene: TRBV5-1
D gene: -
clone size: -
CDR3 length: 15
CDR3 DNA: TGCGCCAGCAGCTTCGAACTAGCAAGGGCAGATACGCAGTATTTT
CDR3 protein: CASSFELARADTQYF

J gene: TRBJ2-7
V gene: TRBV5-5
D gene: -
clone size: -
CDR3 length: 15
CDR3 DNA: TGTGCCAGCAGCCTGGGGGGGGCGGTCTCCTACGAGCAGTACTTC
CDR3 protein: CASSLGGAVSYEQYF

J gene: TRBJ2-2
V gene: TRBV2
D gene: TRBD2
clone size: -
CDR3 length: 14
CDR3 DNA: TGTGCCAGTGGGACTACTACTAACACCGGGGAGCTGTTTTTT
CDR3 protein: CASGTTTNTGELFF

J gene: TRBJ2-4
V gene: TRBV5-1
D gene: -
clone size: -
CDR3 length: 16
CDR3 DNA: TGCGCCAGCAGCTTGGTAGGCAGGGAAATGAAGGACATTCAGTACTTC
CDR3 protein: CASSLVGREMKDIQYF

J gene: TRBJ2-5
V gene: TRBV4-2
D gene: -
clone size: -
CDR3 length: 14
CDR3 DNA: TGTGCCAGCAGCCAAGATAGACTAGGGGAGACCCAGTACTTC
CDR3 protein: CASSQDRLGETQYF

J gene: TRBJ1-4
V gene: TRBV28
D gene: -
clone size: once
CDR3 length: 15
CDR3 DNA: TGTGCCAGCAGTATAAAGACAGTCTCTAATGAAAAACTGTTTTTT
CDR3 protein: CASSIKTVSNEKLFF

J gene: TRBJ2-7
V gene: TRBV28
D gene: TRBD2
clone size: -
CDR3 length: 16
CDR3 DNA: TGTGCCAGCAGTTCCGCCGGGACTAGCATAAAATACGAGCAGTACTTC
CDR3 protein: CASSSAGTSIKYEQYF

J gene: TRBJ2-5
V gene: TRBV5-1
D gene: TRBD2
clone size: -
CDR3 length: 16
CDR3 DNA: TGCGCCAGCAGCGGGACGGGACTAGCGGGAGCGGAGACCCAGTACTTC
CDR3 protein: CASSGTGLAGAETQYF

J gene: TRBJ1-1
V gene: TRBV18
D gene: -
clone size: -
CDR3 length: 15
CDR3 DNA: TGTGCCAGCTCACCCCAGCGAGCGGGGAACACTGAAGCTTTCTTT
CDR3 protein: CASSPQRAGNTEAFF

J gene: TRBJ2-1
V gene: TRBV10-3
D gene: TRBD2
clone size: -
CDR3 length: 15
CDR3 DNA: TGTGCCATCCGGACTAGCGGGAATTCCTACAATGAGCAGTTCTTC
CDR3 protein: CAIRTSGNSYNEQFF

J gene: TRBJ2-1
V gene: TRBV28
D gene: TRBD2
clone size: -
CDR3 length: 20
CDR3 DNA: TGTGCCAGCAGCGGTAGACCGGGACAGATGACTAGCGGGGCATACAATGAGCAGTTCTTC
CDR3 protein: CASSGRPGQMTSGAYNEQFF

J gene: TRBJ1-2
V gene: TRBV2
D gene: -
clone size: -
CDR3 length: 13
CDR3 DNA: TGTGCCAGCAGGGTAGACTCCGCGGGCGGCTACACCTTC
CDR3 protein: CASRVDSAGGYTF

J gene: TRBJ2-4
V gene: TRBV5-8
D gene: TRBD1
clone size: -
CDR3 length: 15
CDR3 DNA: TGTGCCAGCAGCTTGGACGGACAGGGAACGAACATTCAGTACTTC
CDR3 protein: CASSLDGQGTNIQYF

J gene: TRBJ1-6
V gene: TRBV27
D gene: TRBD1
clone size: -
CDR3 length: 16
CDR3 DNA: TGTGCCAGCATGATTGGACAGGGGCCCGGTGGTTCACCCCTCCACTTT
CDR3 protein: CASMIGQGPGGSPLHF

J gene: TRBJ2-1
V gene: TRBV7-3
D gene: -
clone size: -
CDR3 length: 15
CDR3 DNA: TGTGCCAGCAGCTTTGGGCAGCCCAACTACAATGAGCAGTTCTTC
CDR3 protein: CASSFGQPNYNEQFF